In this sample, the clone carrying this T cell receptor beta chain turned up once. The entry originates in a study of blood T cell repertoires in COVID-19. Background on the study: The study drew acute and convalescent COVID-19 samples from the United States, Italy and Spain. The cDNA or gDNA used as material had been derived from T cells, B-cell-depleted T cells, or PBMCs.

Here immunoSEQ multiplex PCR was the method, and the copy in TCRdb shows in-frame clones only, minus some. The sample consists of about 140,000 clones, 84% of them appearing once. CDR3 length: 17 residues. Germline V gene lookup returns CDR1 SGDLS and CDR2 YYNGEE. The V and J ends lost 4 bases and 6 bases, in that order; junction bases with no gene match: 13. Seattle's enrolled individuals joined amid active infection and were then monitored longitudinally. The origin of this receptor is a man aged 30-40 years with COVID-19, enrolled during active disease. The rearrangement uses TRBV9 and TRBJ1-5; TRBD1 matches 10 bases. The source material was peripheral blood. CDR3 protein: CASSPNQDRGTGQPQHF. The CDR3, as DNA: TGTGCCAGCAGCCCGAATCAGGACAGGGGGACGGGTCAGCCCCAGCATTTT.